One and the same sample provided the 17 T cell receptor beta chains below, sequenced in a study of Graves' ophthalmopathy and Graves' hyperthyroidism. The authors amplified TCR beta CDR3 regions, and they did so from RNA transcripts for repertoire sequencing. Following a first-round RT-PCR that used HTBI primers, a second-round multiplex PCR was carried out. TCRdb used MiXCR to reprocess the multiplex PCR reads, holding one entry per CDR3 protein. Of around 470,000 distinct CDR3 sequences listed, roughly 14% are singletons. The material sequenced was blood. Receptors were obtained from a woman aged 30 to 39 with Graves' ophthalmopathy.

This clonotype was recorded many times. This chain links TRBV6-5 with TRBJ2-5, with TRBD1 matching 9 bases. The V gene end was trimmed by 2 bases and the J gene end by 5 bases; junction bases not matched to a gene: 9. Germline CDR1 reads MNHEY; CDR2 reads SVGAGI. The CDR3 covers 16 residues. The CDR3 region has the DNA TGTGCCAGCAGTTACGCACACAGGGGGCGGGAGGAGACCCAGTACTTC. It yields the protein CASSYAHRGREETQYF.

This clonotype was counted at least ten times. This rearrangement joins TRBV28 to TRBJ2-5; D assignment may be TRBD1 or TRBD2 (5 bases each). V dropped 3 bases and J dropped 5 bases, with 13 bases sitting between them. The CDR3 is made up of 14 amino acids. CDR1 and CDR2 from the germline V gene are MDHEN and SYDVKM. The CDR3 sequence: CASSFGRDAETQYF. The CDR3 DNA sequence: TGTGCCAGCAGTTTCGGCCGGGACGCGGAGACCCAGTACTTC.

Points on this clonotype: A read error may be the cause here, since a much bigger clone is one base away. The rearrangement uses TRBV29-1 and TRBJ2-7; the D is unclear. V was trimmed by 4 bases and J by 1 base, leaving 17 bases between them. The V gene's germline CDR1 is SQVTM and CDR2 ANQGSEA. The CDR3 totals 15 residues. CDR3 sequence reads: CSVVSTLAPSYEQYV. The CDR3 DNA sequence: TGCAGCGTTGTGTCGACCCTTGCGCCTTCCTACGAGCAGTACGTC.

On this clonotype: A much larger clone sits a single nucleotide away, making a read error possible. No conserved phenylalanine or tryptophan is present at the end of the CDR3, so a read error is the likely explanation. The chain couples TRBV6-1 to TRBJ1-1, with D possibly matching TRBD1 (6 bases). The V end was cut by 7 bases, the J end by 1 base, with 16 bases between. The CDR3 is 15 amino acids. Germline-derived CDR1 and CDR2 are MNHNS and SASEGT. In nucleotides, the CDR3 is TGTGCCAGCAACCCCGGACGGGACAAGAACACTGAAGCTTTCTAT. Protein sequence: CASNPGRDKNTEAFY.

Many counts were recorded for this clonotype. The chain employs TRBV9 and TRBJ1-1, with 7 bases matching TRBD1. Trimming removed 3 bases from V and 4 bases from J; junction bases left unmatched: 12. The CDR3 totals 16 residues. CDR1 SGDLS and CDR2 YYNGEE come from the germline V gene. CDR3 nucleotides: TGTGCCAGCAGCGCCGGAACAGGGGCTGGGGGCACTGAAGCTTTCTTT. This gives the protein CASSAGTGAGGTEAFF.

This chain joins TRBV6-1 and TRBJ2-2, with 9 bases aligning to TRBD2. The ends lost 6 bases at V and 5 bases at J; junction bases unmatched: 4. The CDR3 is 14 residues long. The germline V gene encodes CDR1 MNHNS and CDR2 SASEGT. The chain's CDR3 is CASRRGGATGELFF. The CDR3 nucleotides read TGTGCCAGCAGGCGCGGGGGGGCAACCGGGGAGCTGTTTTTT.

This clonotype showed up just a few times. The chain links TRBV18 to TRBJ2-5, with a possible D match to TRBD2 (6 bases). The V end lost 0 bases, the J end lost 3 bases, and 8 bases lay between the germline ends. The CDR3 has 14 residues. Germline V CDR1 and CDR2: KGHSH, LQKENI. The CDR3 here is CASSPPSSEETQYF. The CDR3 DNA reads TGTGCCAGCTCACCACCCTCTAGCGAAGAGACCCAGTACTTC.

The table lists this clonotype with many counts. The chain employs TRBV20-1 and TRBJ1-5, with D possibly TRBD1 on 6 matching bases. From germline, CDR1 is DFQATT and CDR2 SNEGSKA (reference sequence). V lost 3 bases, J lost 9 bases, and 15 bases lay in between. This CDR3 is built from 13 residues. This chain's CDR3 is CSASGGERRPQHF. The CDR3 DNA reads TGCAGTGCTAGTGGGGGCGAGAGACGGCCCCAGCATTTT.

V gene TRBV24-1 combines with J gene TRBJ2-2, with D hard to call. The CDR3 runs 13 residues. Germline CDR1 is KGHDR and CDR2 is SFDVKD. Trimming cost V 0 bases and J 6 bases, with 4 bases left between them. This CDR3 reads CATSDLFAGELFF. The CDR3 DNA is TGTGCCACCAGTGATTTGTTTGCCGGGGAGCTGTTTTTT.

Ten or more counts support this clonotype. The CDR3 here is CASSLGGDLQETQYF. CDR3 coding DNA: TGTGCCAGCAGCTTAGGGGGGGACCTCCAAGAGACCCAGTACTTC. The genes are TRBV7-2 and TRBJ2-5, with a possible D match to TRBD2 (6 bases). The CDR3 totals 15 residues. The ends were cut back, 1 base at V and 1 base at J, with 10 bases in the middle. Germline V gene lookup returns CDR1 SGHTA and CDR2 FQGNSA.

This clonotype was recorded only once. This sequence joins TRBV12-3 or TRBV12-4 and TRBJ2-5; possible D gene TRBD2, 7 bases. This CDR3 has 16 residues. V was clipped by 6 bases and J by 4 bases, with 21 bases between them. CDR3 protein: CASSSTRGGRAETQYF. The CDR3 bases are TGTGCCAGCAGCTCAACAAGGGGGGGACGGGCAGAGACCCAGTACTTC.

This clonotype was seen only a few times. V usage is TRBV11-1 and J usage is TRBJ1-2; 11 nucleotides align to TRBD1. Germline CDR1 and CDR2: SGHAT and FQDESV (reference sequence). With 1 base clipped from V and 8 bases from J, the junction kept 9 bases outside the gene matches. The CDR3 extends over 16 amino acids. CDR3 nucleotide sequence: TGTGCCAGCAGCTTAGTGGCCGGGACAGGGGGGTACGGCTACACCTTC. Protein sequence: CASSLVAGTGGYGYTF.

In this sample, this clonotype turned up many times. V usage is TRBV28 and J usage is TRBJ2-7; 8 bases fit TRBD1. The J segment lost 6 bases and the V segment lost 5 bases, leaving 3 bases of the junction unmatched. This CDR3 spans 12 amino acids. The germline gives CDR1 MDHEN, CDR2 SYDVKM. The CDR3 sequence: CASSVRGREQYF. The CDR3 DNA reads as TGTGCCAGCAGTGTCAGGGGGCGCGAGCAGTACTTC.

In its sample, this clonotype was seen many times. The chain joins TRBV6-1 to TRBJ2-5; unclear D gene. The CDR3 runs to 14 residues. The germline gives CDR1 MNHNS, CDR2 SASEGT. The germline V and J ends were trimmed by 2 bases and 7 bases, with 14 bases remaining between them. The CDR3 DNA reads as TGTGCCAGCAGTGAAAGGTTGGAGCTAGGGACCCAGTACTTC. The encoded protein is CASSERLELGTQYF.

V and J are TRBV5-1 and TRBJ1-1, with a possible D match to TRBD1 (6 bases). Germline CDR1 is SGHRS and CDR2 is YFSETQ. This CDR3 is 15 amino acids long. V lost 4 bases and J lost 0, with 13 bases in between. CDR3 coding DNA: TGCGCCAGCAGCGGGCCCAGGGGCGTGAACACTGAAGCTTTCTTT. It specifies CASSGPRGVNTEAFF.

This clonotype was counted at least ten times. The CDR3, as DNA: TGTGCCAGCAGCCTCGGGGGGCAGTTCTACGAGCAGTACTTC. Protein product: CASSLGGQFYEQYF. V usage is TRBV7-2 and J usage is TRBJ2-7, with TRBD2 as a possible D gene (7 bases). Germline CDR1 SGHTA, CDR2 FQGNSA. The CDR3 totals 14 residues. V was cut by 5 bases and J by 3 bases, with 14 bases left in between.

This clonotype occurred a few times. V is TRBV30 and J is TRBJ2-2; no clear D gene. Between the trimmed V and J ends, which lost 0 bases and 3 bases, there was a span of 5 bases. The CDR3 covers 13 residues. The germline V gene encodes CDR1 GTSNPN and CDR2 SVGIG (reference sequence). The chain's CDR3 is CAWSVTYTGELFF. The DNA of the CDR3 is TGTGCCTGGAGTGTAACTTACACCGGGGAGCTGTTTTTT.